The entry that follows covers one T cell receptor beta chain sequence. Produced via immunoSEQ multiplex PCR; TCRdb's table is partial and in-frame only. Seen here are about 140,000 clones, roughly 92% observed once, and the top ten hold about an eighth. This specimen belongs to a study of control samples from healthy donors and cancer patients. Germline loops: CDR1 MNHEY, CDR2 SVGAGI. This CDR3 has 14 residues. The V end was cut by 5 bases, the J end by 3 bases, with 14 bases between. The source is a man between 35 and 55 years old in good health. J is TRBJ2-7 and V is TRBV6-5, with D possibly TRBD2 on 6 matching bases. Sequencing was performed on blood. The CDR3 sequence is CASSPGGLGYEQYF. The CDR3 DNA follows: TGTGCCAGCAGTCCCGGGGGTTTAGGCTACGAGCAGTACTTC.